This T cell receptor (beta chain) was identified during a study of blood T cell repertoires in COVID-19. About the research overall: Some COVID-19 samples were acute and others convalescent; all came from the United States, Italy and Spain. Sample material is recorded as cDNA or gDNA derived from T cells, B-cell-depleted T cells, or PBMCs.

V gave up 6 bases and J gave up 8 bases, with 11 bases separating them. This CDR3 has 12 amino acids. Per germline, CDR1 KGHSH and CDR2 LQKENI. Assay: immunoSEQ multiplex PCR; the TCRdb copy retains only in-frame clones and omits some. The sample includes under 350,000 clones, 85% seen only once; the top ten take roughly 15%. The sequence was obtained from a human donor in a cohort sampled during active COVID-19. Material: peripheral blood. V gene TRBV18 combines with J gene TRBJ2-1; D uncertain. CDR3 DNA sequence: TGTGCCAGCTCGAAATACGAGGATGAGCAGTTCTTC. Translation: CASSKYEDEQFF. Complete variable domain (other parts from reference TRBV18 and TRBJ2-1): NAGVMQNPRHLVRRRGQEARLRCSPMKGHSHVYWYRQLPEEGLKFMVYLQKENIIDESGMPKERFSAEFPKEGPSILRIQQVVRGDSAAYFCASSKYEDEQFFGPGTRLTVL.